Each of the 13 T cell receptor beta chains below was sequenced from the same sample in a study of T cell responses to AZD1222 COVID-19 vaccine. Profiling relied on immunoSEQ multiplex PCR, and the TCRdb table lists in-frame clones only, not all of them. The sample holds around 65,000 clones; roughly 70% are singletons and the top ten take over 13%. The source was peripheral blood, collected on day 0 of AZD1222 vaccination. These receptors all come from an adult in good health.

The V and J genes are TRBV10-3 and TRBJ1-1; possible D gene TRBD1, 5 bases. The CDR3 has 13 amino acids. Germline V lookup: CDR1 ENHRY, CDR2 SYGVKD. The V end was cut by 6 bases, the J end by 2 bases, with 10 bases between. CDR3 amino acids: CAIRETANTEAFF. The DNA for the CDR3 is TGTGCCATCAGGGAGACAGCTAACACTGAAGCTTTCTTT.

This rearrangement joins TRBV9 to TRBJ2-6; TRBD2 might be the D (5 bases). Between the trimmed V and J ends, which lost 4 bases and 0 bases, there was a span of 17 bases. CDR3 length: 18 residues. Germline V CDR1 and CDR2: SGDLS, YYNGEE. The CDR3 DNA is TGTGCCAGCAGCTCCCCCAGAGGAGGCGTCTCTGGGGCCAACGTCCTGACTTTC. Its translation: CASSSPRGGVSGANVLTF.

V gene TRBV5-8 combines with J gene TRBJ2-1, with TRBD1 matching 7 bases. The CDR3 has 16 residues. J lost 3 bases, V lost 4 bases, and 10 bases had no gene match. Germline V gene data show CDR1 as SGHTS and CDR2 as YDEGEE. The CDR3 region has the DNA TGTGCCAGCAGCCTGAGAAGTCAGGGGGTCTACAATGAGCAGTTCTTC. It codes for CASSLRSQGVYNEQFF. The entire variable domain, with the rest obtained from reference TRBV5-8 and TRBJ2-1, is as follows: EAGVTQSPTHLIKTRGQQATLRCSPISGHTSVYWYQQALGLGLQFLLWYDEGEERNRGNFPPRFSGRQFPNYSSELNVNALELEDSALYLCASSLRSQGVYNEQFFGPGTRLTVL.

This clone appeared a few times. This chain connects TRBV7-9 to TRBJ2-7; D ambiguous. There are 12 residues in the CDR3. Deletions cut 8 bases from V and 5 bases from J, with 13 bases between. In germline, CDR1 is SEHNR, CDR2 FQNEAQ (reference sequence). The CDR3 protein is CASGPIGNEQYF. As DNA, the CDR3 is TGTGCCAGCGGTCCGATAGGGAACGAGCAGTACTTC.

J is TRBJ2-2 and V is TRBV2; the D is unclear. The CDR3 is 13 amino acids. CDR1 SNHLY and CDR2 FYNNEI come from the germline V gene. The V and J ends lost 1 base and 6 bases respectively, with 6 bases between them. CDR3 in amino acids: CASSEVDPGELFF. CDR3 DNA: TGTGCCAGCAGTGAAGTAGACCCCGGGGAGCTGTTTTTT.

V usage is TRBV27 and J usage is TRBJ1-1; tentative D call: TRBD1 (6 bases). Trimming took off 5 bases at V and 4 bases at J, with 14 bases between the two ends. Germline V gives CDR1 MNHEY, CDR2 SMNVEV (reference sequence). CDR3 length: 14 residues. Written as DNA, the CDR3 is TGTGCCAGCAGTAACTGGGACACCAGCACTGAAGCTTTCTTT. Protein product: CASSNWDTSTEAFF.

The V call is TRBV9, the J call TRBJ2-5, with 8 bases identical to TRBD2. This CDR3 spans 17 amino acids. V lost 1 base to trimming and J lost 0 bases; unmatched junction nucleotides: 8. Germline V gene sequence: CDR1 SGDLS, CDR2 YYNGEE. The CDR3 DNA sequence: TGTGCCAGCAGCGTAATTGGTAGCGGGGCCAACCAAGAGACCCAGTACTTC. It is translated as CASSVIGSGANQETQYF.

The chain uses TRBV6-5 and TRBJ1-6; D may be TRBD1 (5 bases). Trimming pared 4 bases from V and 2 bases from J, leaving 9 bases between. In germline, CDR1 is MNHEY, CDR2 SVGAGI. This CDR3 is 15 amino acids long. CDR3 nucleotide sequence: TGTGCCAGCAGTTGGGACTCCCCCTATAATTCACCCCTCCACTTT. It encodes CASSWDSPYNSPLHF.

The chain has TRBV7-8 and TRBJ1-1, with unresolved D. Trimming took off 7 bases at V and 0 bases at J, with 12 bases between the two ends. Germline V gene data show CDR1 as SGHVS and CDR2 as FQNEAQ. CDR3 length: 14 residues. The CDR3 protein is CASTIDGMNTEAFF. The CDR3 DNA sequence: TGTGCCAGCACAATAGACGGCATGAACACTGAAGCTTTCTTT.

The rearrangement joins TRBV6-5 to TRBJ2-6; weak D call: TRBD2 (6 bases). Per the germline V gene, CDR1 is MNHEY and CDR2 is SVGAGI. There are 15 residues in the CDR3. V was shortened by 4 bases and J by 0 bases, with 7 bases between the two germline ends. CDR3 amino acids: CASSWGLSGANVLTF. Written as DNA, the CDR3 is TGTGCCAGCAGTTGGGGACTCTCTGGGGCCAACGTCCTGACTTTC.

The CDR3 here is CASSHDLGVNTGELFF. The CDR3 DNA reads TGTGCCAGCAGCCATGATCTAGGGGTGAACACCGGGGAGCTGTTTTTT. The genes are TRBV5-4 and TRBJ2-2; tentatively, D is TRBD1 (5 bases). Deletions cut 4 bases from V and 1 base from J, with 14 bases between. Germline-derived CDR1 and CDR2 are SGHNT and YYREEE (reference sequence). CDR3 size: 16 residues.

V usage is TRBV30 and J usage is TRBJ1-6; D is uncertain. V lost 0 bases and J 7 bases, leaving 10 bases between the germline ends. Per the germline V gene, CDR1 is GTSNPN and CDR2 is SVGIG (reference sequence). This CDR3 is built from 14 residues. CDR3 in DNA: TGTGCCTGGAGTGTACTCCAAGTGAATTCACCCCTCCACTTT. Its translation: CAWSVLQVNSPLHF.

The rearrangement joins TRBV15 to TRBJ2-7, with a possible D match to TRBD1 (6 bases). Germline V gene data show CDR1 as LNHNV and CDR2 as YYDKDF (reference sequence). CDR3 length: 13 residues. V was cut by 2 bases and J by 3 bases, with 8 bases left in between. The CDR3 bases are TGTGCCACCAGCAGACCACAGGGCTACGAGCAGTACTTC. This sequence encodes CATSRPQGYEQYF.